This TCR beta chain appears in the sequencing data of a study of beta chain features in type 1 diabetes. Study-wide context: No patient-donor differences in age, gender, total cells or subset yield.

Trimming took off 4 bases at V and 4 bases at J, with 10 bases between the two ends. Per germline, CDR1 SQVTM and CDR2 ANQGSEA. CDR3 length: 12 residues. The sequenced template was cDNA made from the entire isolated RNA. Measured with immunoSEQ multiplex PCR; TCRdb has only the in-frame clones, and not every one. The sample records under 250,000 clones, 13% to 15% being singletons. Populations isolated by sorting all had purity greater than 95%. The chain recombines TRBV29-1 with TRBJ2-5, with D perhaps TRBD1 (6 bases). The sequence derives from a woman aged 35 to 49 in good health. Specimen: naive CD4+ T cells from blood. CDR3 nucleotides: TGCAGCGTTGGAGCAGGGGCAGAGACCCAGTACTTC. Its translation is CSVGAGAETQYF.